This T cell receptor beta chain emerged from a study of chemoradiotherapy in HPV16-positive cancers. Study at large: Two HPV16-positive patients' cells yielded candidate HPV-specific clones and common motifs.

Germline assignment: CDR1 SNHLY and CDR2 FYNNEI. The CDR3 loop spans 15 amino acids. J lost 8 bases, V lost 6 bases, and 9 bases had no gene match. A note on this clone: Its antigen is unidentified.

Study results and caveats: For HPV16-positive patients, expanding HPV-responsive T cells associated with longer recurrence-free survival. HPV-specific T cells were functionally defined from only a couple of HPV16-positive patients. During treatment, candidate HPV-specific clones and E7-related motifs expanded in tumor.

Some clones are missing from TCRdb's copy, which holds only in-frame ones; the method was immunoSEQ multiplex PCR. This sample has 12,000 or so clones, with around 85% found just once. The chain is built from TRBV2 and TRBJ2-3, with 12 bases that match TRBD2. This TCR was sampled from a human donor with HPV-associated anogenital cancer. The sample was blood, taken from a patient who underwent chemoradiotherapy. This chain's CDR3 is CASRTASGGAATQYF. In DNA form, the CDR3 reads TGTGCCAGCAGGACCGCTAGCGGGGGGGCTGCTACGCAGTATTTT. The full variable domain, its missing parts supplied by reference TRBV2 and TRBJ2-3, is EPEVTQTPSHQVTQMGQEVILRCVPISNHLYFYWYRQILGQKVEFLVSFYNNEISEKSEIFDDQFSVERPDGSNFTLKIRSTKLEDSAMYFCASRTASGGAATQYFGPGTRLTVL.